The clone carrying this T cell receptor (beta chain) was picked up a small number of times. This record belongs to a study of cytomegalovirus exposure and HLA in healthy donors. Data came from immunoSEQ multiplex PCR; TCRdb stores just in-frame clones and leaves some out. The sample includes about 220,000 clones, over 80% of them seen just once. The CDR3 has 14 residues. Trimming at V came to 1 base and at J to 8 bases, leaving 3 bases not matched to a gene. CDR1 and CDR2 (germline): SGHAT, FQNNGV. The specimen sequenced was PBMCs. This TCR was sampled from a woman under 30 in good health and CMV-seronegative. This chain uses TRBV11-2 with TRBJ2-1; TRBD2 matches at 9 bases. This CDR3 reads CASSLGVAGDEQFF. The CDR3 DNA sequence: TGTGCCAGCAGCTTAGGAGTAGCGGGAGATGAGCAGTTCTTC.